A selection of T cell receptor beta chains follows, all from one sample in a study of vaccination and CD4 T cells after COVID-19. Antigens of these TCRs are unknown. In TCRdb, the PCR reads were re-called with MiXCR into one record per CDR3 protein. Of several thousand distinct CDR3 sequences detected, around two fifths appear once; the ten largest clones hold 13%. Sequenced material: CD4+ T cells from blood, cultured in vitro. All receptors come from a human donor in good health. The CDR3 runs from the conserved cysteine through the conserved F or W. A D gene is named only where the DNA matches it firmly. Clone size is not always given. Where it is, it says once, few, many or a class for expanded clones.

J: TRBJ1-6; V: TRBV25-1; D: .; size: .; CDR3: CASSDTGRDNSPLHF; DNA: TGTGCCAGCAGTGACACAGGGCGAGATAATTCACCCCTCCACTTT
J: TRBJ1-2; V: TRBV15; D: .; size: few; CDR3: CATSLAARPRGYTF; DNA: TGTGCCACCAGTCTGGCAGCACGTCCCAGGGGCTACACCTTC
J: TRBJ1-1; V: TRBV7-9; D: .; size: few; CDR3: CASSLESQGLGTEAFF; DNA: TGTGCCAGCAGCTTAGAAAGTCAGGGGCTGGGAACTGAAGCTTTCTTT
J: TRBJ1-2; V: TRBV19; D: TRBD1; size: .; CDR3: CASSILGQRPNYGYTF; DNA: TGTGCCAGTAGTATTTTGGGACAGCGTCCTAACTATGGCTACACCTTC
J: TRBJ1-2; V: TRBV7-2; D: TRBD1; size: .; CDR3: CASSPQQGTALTNYGYTF; DNA: TGTGCCAGCAGCCCTCAACAAGGGACAGCCTTAACTAACTATGGCTACACCTTC
J: TRBJ2-5; V: TRBV20-1; D: TRBD2; size: .; CDR3: CSATSGTSGKETQYF; DNA: TGCAGTGCCACTTCCGGGACTAGCGGGAAAGAGACCCAGTACTTC
J: TRBJ1-5; V: TRBV30; D: TRBD1; size: .; CDR3: CAWNRQGDGPQHF; DNA: TGTGCCTGGAATCGACAGGGAGATGGGCCCCAGCATTTT
J: TRBJ2-5; V: TRBV6-5; D: .; size: .; CDR3: CASSYSGTAETQYF; DNA: TGTGCCAGCAGTTACTCAGGGACCGCAGAGACCCAGTACTTC
J: TRBJ2-3; V: TRBV12-3/TRBV12-4; D: .; size: .; CDR3: CASSPLWGFERTDTQYF; DNA: TGTGCCAGCAGTCCTCTATGGGGGTTTGAGCGCACAGATACGCAGTATTTT
J: TRBJ2-3; V: TRBV20-1; D: .; size: .; CDR3: CSAPPSGGADTQYF; DNA: TGCAGTGCTCCCCCGTCCGGGGGTGCAGATACGCAGTATTTT
J: TRBJ2-7; V: TRBV20-1; D: TRBD1; size: .; CDR3: CSAREQGAGEQYF; DNA: TGCAGTGCTAGAGAACAGGGGGCGGGCGAGCAGTACTTC
J: TRBJ2-5; V: TRBV24-1; D: .; size: few; CDR3: CATSRRSQETQYF; DNA: TGTGCCACCAGTCGTAGATCTCAAGAGACCCAGTACTTC
J: TRBJ2-7; V: TRBV6-1; D: .; size: .; CDR3: CASTPADSLSYEQYF; DNA: TGTGCCAGCACTCCAGCGGACTCGCTATCCTACGAGCAGTACTTC
J: TRBJ2-5; V: TRBV2; D: TRBD1; size: .; CDR3: CASDRGLATQYF; DNA: TGTGCCAGCGACAGGGGGCTGGCGACCCAGTACTTC
J: TRBJ2-2; V: TRBV19; D: TRBD2; size: .; CDR3: CASSLGLAGDTNTGELFF; DNA: TGTGCCAGTAGTTTGGGACTAGCGGGGGACACGAACACCGGGGAGCTGTTTTTT
J: TRBJ1-5; V: TRBV3-1; D: TRBD1; size: .; CDR3: CASSGQGANQPQHF; DNA: TGTGCCAGCAGTGGACAGGGTGCAAATCAGCCCCAGCATTTT
J: TRBJ2-5; V: TRBV19; D: .; size: .; CDR3: CASSIRGAQETQYF; DNA: TGTGCCAGTAGTATTCGGGGGGCCCAAGAGACCCAGTACTTC
J: TRBJ2-4; V: TRBV6-2/TRBV6-3; D: .; size: once; CDR3: CASSARFFQYF; DNA: TGTGCCAGCAGTGCAAGGTTTTTTCAGTACTTC
J: TRBJ1-2; V: TRBV5-1; D: .; size: .; CDR3: CASSLVQGHGYTF; DNA: TGCGCCAGCAGCTTGGTACAGGGCCATGGCTACACCTTC
J: TRBJ2-7; V: TRBV7-2; D: TRBD1; size: .; CDR3: CASSLDRGSYEQYF; DNA: TGTGCCAGCAGCCTCGACAGGGGCTCTTACGAGCAGTACTTC
J: TRBJ1-2; V: TRBV7-2; D: TRBD1; size: .; CDR3: CASSLGDRVSVAEGYTF; DNA: TGTGCCAGCAGCTTAGGGGACAGGGTTTCCGTGGCGGAAGGCTACACCTTC
J: TRBJ2-7; V: TRBV2; D: TRBD2; size: .; CDR3: CASNNERGTPNEQYF; DNA: TGTGCCAGCAACAACGAGCGGGGAACTCCTAACGAGCAGTACTTC
J: TRBJ2-3; V: TRBV2; D: .; size: .; CDR3: CASSGDSTDTQYF; DNA: TGTGCCAGCAGTGGGGATAGCACAGATACGCAGTATTTT
J: TRBJ2-5; V: TRBV4-1; D: .; size: .; CDR3: CASSQGSGIGETQYF; DNA: TGCGCCAGCAGCCAAGGGTCTGGAATTGGAGAGACCCAGTACTTC
J: TRBJ2-3; V: TRBV6-5; D: TRBD2; size: few; CDR3: CASSYSWTSGRRIPDTQYF; DNA: TGTGCCAGCAGTTACTCTTGGACTAGCGGGAGGAGAATCCCAGATACGCAGTATTTT
J: TRBJ1-6; V: TRBV27; D: .; size: .; CDR3: CASSPPSIYNSPVHF; DNA: TGTGCCAGCAGTCCCCCCTCGATTTATAATTCACCCGTCCACTTT
J: TRBJ2-5; V: TRBV6-2/TRBV6-3; D: .; size: .; CDR3: CASSYIRGRETQYF; DNA: TGTGCCAGCAGTTATATCCGGGGGAGGGAGACCCAGTACTTC
J: TRBJ2-2; V: TRBV29-1; D: .; size: .; CDR3: CSVDTTYTGELFF; DNA: TGCAGCGTTGATACGACATACACCGGGGAGCTGTTTTTT